Sequencing of this T cell receptor beta chain was carried out in a study of regulatory T cells in long-lasting Graves disease. At least ten counts were recorded for this clonotype. Indicated time point: newly diagnosed GD, antithyroid drugs for less than 3 months. The TCR library used RNA extracted from PBMCs. CDR1 SGHTA and CDR2 FQGTGA come from the germline V gene. CDR3 length: 14 amino acids. V lost 4 bases to trimming and J lost 9 bases, with 16 bases between them. With iRepertoire HTBI primers and Arm-PCR of CDR3 regions, TCR beta libraries were built. TCRdb reprocessed the multiplex PCR reads via MiXCR and lists one record per CDR3 protein. The sample lists some 500,000 distinct CDR3 sequences; roughly 14% were seen once. The same data also went into a second study, on T cells in Graves' hyperthyroidism and ophthalmopathy. In that study: A set of HTBI primers served as the primers for a first-round RT-PCR of the TCR CDR3.

The receptor's source is a young man with Graves disease. The genes are TRBV7-3 and TRBJ1-5; D is possibly TRBD1 (5 bases). The sequencing here drew on peripheral blood mononuclear cells (PBMCs), taken at new diagnosis, from a patient treated with antithyroid drugs. CDR3 amino acids: CASSSQRQTLPQHF. DNA of the CDR3: TGTGCCAGCAGCTCCCAGCGACAGACCTTGCCCCAGCATTTT.